This T cell receptor beta chain was identified during a study of identical twins. General study findings and limits: Cord blood beta clonotypes present at high abundance carried fewer insertions; no such pattern appeared in memory repertoires. In monozygotic twins, models underestimated the sharing of out-of-frame TCR alpha.

The sample holds a few counts of this clonotype. Antigen: not known. Trimming shortened V by 8 bases and J by 1 base, and 11 bases separated the two germline ends. The CDR3 contains 13 residues. Germline V gene lookup returns CDR1 MGHDK and CDR2 SYGVNS. The authors used template switching to add a universal primer site and gave cDNA unique molecular identifiers. From the 5' RACE reads, TCRdb called clonotypes with MiXCR, one entry per CDR3 protein. In the table there are 1,800,000 or so distinct CDR3 sequences, roughly 35% of which are singletons. The chain recombines TRBV25-1 with TRBJ1-2; no clear D. Source material: cord blood. The origin of this receptor is a newborn girl in good health. The CDR3 sequence is CASWSLLNYGYTF. In DNA form, the CDR3 reads TGTGCCAGCTGGAGCCTCCTTAACTATGGCTACACCTTC.